Sequencing of this TCR beta chain was carried out in a study of blood T cell repertoires in COVID-19. V lost 3 bases and J lost 5, with 7 bases in between. The CDR3 covers 13 residues. CDR1 is MNHNS, CDR2 SASEGT, per germline. Assay used: immunoSEQ multiplex PCR; TCRdb lists only in-frame clones, some missing. The top ten clones hold about a fifth of a sample with about 200,000 clones, around nine tenths of them seen once. This chain links TRBV6-1 with TRBJ1-4; no firm D call. This receptor was identified in a man aged 55 to 70 with active or convalescent COVID-19. The sample was peripheral blood. CDR3 amino acids: CASSDPLNEKLFF. The CDR3 coding sequence is TGTGCCAGCAGTGATCCATTGAATGAAAAACTGTTTTTT.